This T cell receptor (beta chain) was captured in a study of cytomegalovirus exposure and HLA in healthy donors. At the level of the study: Unique TCRs numbering around 80 million, obtained from HLA-typed donors, made up an early data release.

PCR involved 60 Vbeta and 13 Jbeta primers. Clones were read by immunoSEQ multiplex PCR, and TCRdb kept only the in-frame ones, dropping some. The sample spans 200,000 to 250,000 clones; the ten largest clones claim 0.9% to 1.4%. Trimming removed 5 bases at V and 2 bases at J, with 15 bases between. CDR1 is SGHAT, CDR2 FQNNGV, per germline. The length of the CDR3 is 15 residues. Concerning this clone itself: Its cognate antigen is unknown.

Study-level results: The authors reported that TCR beta sequences could predict HLA-A and HLA-B alleles. These predictions were accurate for most subjects in the first cohort. Previously analyzed data showed that most TCR beta V segments were productive at a frequency of about 87% or about 30%.

The sequence derives from a girl aged 2 to 9 in good health and CMV-seropositive. The material sequenced was PBMCs. V and J are TRBV11-2 and TRBJ1-2; D is undetermined. The CDR3 nucleotides read TGTGCCAGCAGCCCCCATGCCAATAGCAACTATGGCTACACCTTC. Residues: CASSPHANSNYGYTF.